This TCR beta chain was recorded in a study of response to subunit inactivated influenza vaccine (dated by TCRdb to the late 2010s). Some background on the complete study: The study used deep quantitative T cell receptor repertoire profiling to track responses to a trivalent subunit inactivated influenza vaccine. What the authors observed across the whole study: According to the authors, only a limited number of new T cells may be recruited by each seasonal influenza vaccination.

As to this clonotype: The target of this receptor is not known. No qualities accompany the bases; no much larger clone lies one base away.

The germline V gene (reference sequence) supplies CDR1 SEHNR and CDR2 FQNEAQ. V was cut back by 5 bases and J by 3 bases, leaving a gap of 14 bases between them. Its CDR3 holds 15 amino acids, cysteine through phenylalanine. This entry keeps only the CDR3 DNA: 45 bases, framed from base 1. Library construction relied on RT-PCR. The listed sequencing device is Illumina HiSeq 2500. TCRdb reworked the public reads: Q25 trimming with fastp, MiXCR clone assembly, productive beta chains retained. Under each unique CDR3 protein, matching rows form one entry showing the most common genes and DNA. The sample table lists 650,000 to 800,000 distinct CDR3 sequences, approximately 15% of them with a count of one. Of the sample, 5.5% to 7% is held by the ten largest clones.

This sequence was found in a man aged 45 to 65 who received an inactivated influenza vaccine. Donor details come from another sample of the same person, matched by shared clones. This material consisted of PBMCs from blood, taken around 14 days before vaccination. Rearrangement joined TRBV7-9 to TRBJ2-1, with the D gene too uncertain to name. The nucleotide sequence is TGTGCCAGCAGCCTACCCACAGAGTACTACAATGAGCAGTTCTTC. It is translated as CASSLPTEYYNEQFF. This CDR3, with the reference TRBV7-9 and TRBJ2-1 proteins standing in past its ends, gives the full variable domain DTGVSQNPRHKITKRGQNVTFRCDPISEHNRLYWYRQTLGQGPEFLTYFQNEAQLEKSRLLSDRFSAERPKGSFSTLEIQRTEQGDSAMYLCASSLPTEYYNEQFFGPGTRLTVL.